The present T cell receptor beta chain was sequenced within a study of OX40 agonist ivuxolimab in advanced cancers. Whole-study context: Patients treated during dose escalation were battling hepatocellular carcinoma, melanoma, renal cell or head and neck cancer. Three patients had partial responses: one hepatocellular carcinoma, two cutaneous melanoma. It was permissible to have had prior anti-PD-1, anti-PD-L1 or anti-CTLA-4 therapy, and approximately 38% had some.

The repertoire was sequenced with immunoSEQ multiplex PCR; TCRdb's copy has only in-frame clones and lacks some. The repertoire holds 77,000 or so clones, with over 85% as singletons. The CDR3 runs to 14 residues. From germline, CDR1 is ENHRY and CDR2 SYGVKD. The trim removed 4 bases at V and 4 bases at J, leaving 4 bases unmatched. This TCR came from an adult with an advanced solid tumor such as melanoma, head and neck, liver or kidney cancer. This specimen consisted of CD4+ or CD8+ T cells sorted from blood, obtained in a trial of the OX40 agonist ivuxolimab. V gene TRBV10-3 combines with J gene TRBJ1-2, with TRBD1 identical over 9 bases. The CDR3 loop is CAISGDREIYGYTF. The CDR3 DNA reads as TGTGCCATCAGTGGGGACAGGGAAATCTATGGCTACACCTTC.